A single sample gave rise to the 2 T cell receptor beta chains below, sequenced in a study of T cells after posttransplantation cyclophosphamide. Cells defined as naive were viable CD3+CD4+ or CD3+CD8+ and CCR7+CD45RA+CD45RO-CD95-CD27+CD28+. The assay was immunoSEQ multiplex PCR, and TCRdb's table has in-frame clones only and misses some. The sample lists 30,000 or so clones; around nine tenths were seen once. Sequenced material: naive CD4+ T cells sorted from PBMCs. These receptor sequences come from a woman in her fifties or sixties in good health, CMV-negative, and a related stem cell transplant donor.

CDR3 sequence (DNA): TGTGCCAGCAGTTACTCGACTAGCTCCTACAATGAGCAGTTCTTC. Translation gives CASSYSTSSYNEQFF. The V gene is TRBV6-5, the J gene TRBJ2-1, with D possibly matching TRBD2 (6 bases). The ends were cut back, 0 bases at V and 0 bases at J, with 6 bases in the middle. The germline V gene has CDR1 MNHEY and CDR2 SVGAGI. This CDR3 has 15 amino acids.

The rearrangement uses TRBV28 and TRBJ2-7; 8 bases match TRBD2. Germline CDR1 reads MDHEN; CDR2 reads SYDVKM. The CDR3 has 13 residues. V gave up 6 bases and J gave up 4 bases; unmatched junction bases: 5. DNA of the CDR3: TGTGCCAGCAGGGTCGGGAGGGCGTACGAGCAGTACTTC. This codes for CASRVGRAYEQYF.